This is a list of T cell receptor beta chains from one sample in a study of post-analysis software for immune sequencing data. MiXCR, applied by TCRdb to the PCR reads, yields one record per CDR3 protein. This table has approximately 250,000 distinct CDR3 sequences, 35% to 45% appearing once. Sequencing input: blood. The receptors stem from a girl aged 5 to 17 with multiple sclerosis. CDR3s include the opening cysteine and the closing phenylalanine or tryptophan. Fields, in order: V gene, clone size, J gene, D gene, CDR3 DNA, CDR3 protein. A D gene is named only where the DNA matches it firmly. Only part of the rows carry a size: once, few, many, or a class if the clone is expanded.

V: TRBV5-1
size: .
J: TRBJ1-2
D: TRBD1
DNA: TGCGCCAGCAGCCTTGGACAGGGGGCTTGGTATGGCTACACCTTC
CDR3: CASSLGQGAWYGYTF

V: TRBV20-1
size: few
J: TRBJ1-1
D: .
DNA: TGCAGTGCTAGATGGACAGCCGGCGGCCCTGAAGCTTTCTTT
CDR3: CSARWTAGGPEAFF

V: TRBV6-2/TRBV6-3
size: few
J: TRBJ1-5
D: TRBD1
DNA: TGTGCCAGCAGTTACCTCGGACAGGGGGGAGGTCAGCCCCAGCATTTT
CDR3: CASSYLGQGGGQPQHF

V: TRBV21-1
size: .
J: TRBJ2-7
D: .
DNA: TGTGCCAGCAGCGAATTAGACAGGGGGGGCTCCTACGAGCAGTACTTC
CDR3: CASSELDRGGSYEQYF

V: TRBV20-1
size: many
J: TRBJ1-1
D: TRBD1
DNA: TGCAGTGCCCGGGACAGGGGAGTCCTTGAAGCTTTCTTT
CDR3: CSARDRGVLEAFF

V: TRBV10-3
size: once
J: TRBJ2-3
D: .
DNA: TGTGCCATCAGTGCCCATGCAGATACGCAGTATTTT
CDR3: CAISAHADTQYF

V: TRBV7-9
size: .
J: TRBJ2-2
D: .
DNA: TGTGCCAGCAGCTTAAATCCTGGGACGGGGAACACCGGGGAGCTGTTTTTT
CDR3: CASSLNPGTGNTGELFF

V: TRBV20-1
size: .
J: TRBJ2-7
D: .
DNA: TGCAGTGCTAGAGTCTATCAGGGCAAGGGACCCCTAGTACTCTACGAGCAGTACTTC
CDR3: CSARVYQGKGPLVLYEQYF

V: TRBV20-1
size: .
J: TRBJ1-4
D: .
DNA: TGCAGTGCTAGGCGTCCCCTGCAGCCGGAGGCTAATGAAAAACTGTTTTTT
CDR3: CSARRPLQPEANEKLFF

V: TRBV3-1
size: many
J: TRBJ1-2
D: .
DNA: TGTGCCAGCAGCCATGGAAGGGACTATGGCTACACCTTC
CDR3: CASSHGRDYGYTF

V: TRBV2
size: .
J: TRBJ2-1
D: TRBD2
DNA: TGTGCCAGCAGTGTGACTAGCGGGGCATACAATGAGCAGTTCTTC
CDR3: CASSVTSGAYNEQFF

V: TRBV5-1
size: many
J: TRBJ2-3
D: .
DNA: TGCGCCAGCAGCGATCTCTCCGGGGCAGATACGCAGTATTTT
CDR3: CASSDLSGADTQYF

V: TRBV12-3/TRBV12-4
size: few
J: TRBJ2-3
D: .
DNA: TGTGCCAGCAGTTTCCCTGGCCGCACAGATACGCAGTATTTT
CDR3: CASSFPGRTDTQYF

V: TRBV20-1
size: many
J: TRBJ1-6
D: .
DNA: TGCAGTGCTAGAAGGCAGGCACTACCCCTCCACTTT
CDR3: CSARRQALPLHF

V: TRBV28
size: .
J: TRBJ2-2
D: TRBD2
DNA: TGTGCCAGCAGTCCCAGCGGGGGCACCGGGGAGCTGTTTTTT
CDR3: CASSPSGGTGELFF

V: TRBV6-4
size: .
J: TRBJ2-3
D: .
DNA: TGTGCCAGCAGTGCTCGGATGGGGGGCCCCACAGATACGCAGTATTTT
CDR3: CASSARMGGPTDTQYF

V: TRBV5-1
size: .
J: TRBJ1-2
D: .
DNA: TGCGCCAGCAGCTTGGGTAGCCGGGCAGCCGTTGGCTACACCTTC
CDR3: CASSLGSRAAVGYTF

V: TRBV6-2/TRBV6-3
size: many
J: TRBJ1-2
D: .
DNA: TGTGCCAGCAGTTTTGACGGCTATGGCTACACCTTC
CDR3: CASSFDGYGYTF

V: TRBV20-1
size: .
J: TRBJ2-2
D: .
DNA: TGCAGTGCCCGGCTGGCGGGGGCCAACACCGGGGAGCTGTTTTTT
CDR3: CSARLAGANTGELFF

V: TRBV30
size: .
J: TRBJ2-7
D: TRBD1
DNA: TGTGCCTGGGACAGGGGGTCCCCCTACGAGCAGTACTTC
CDR3: CAWDRGSPYEQYF

V: TRBV6-1
size: .
J: TRBJ2-2
D: TRBD2
DNA: TGTGCCAGCTCCGGGACTAGAGGCTCCGGGGAGCTGTTTTTT
CDR3: CASSGTRGSGELFF

V: TRBV2
size: .
J: TRBJ2-3
D: TRBD1
DNA: TGTGCCAGCAGCTCCCCGGGGGACAGGGGGCTGGGGGATACGCAGTATTTT
CDR3: CASSSPGDRGLGDTQYF

V: TRBV7-3
size: .
J: TRBJ1-1
D: .
DNA: TGTGCCAGCAGCCCAGACACGGGGCCTGAAGCTTTCTTT
CDR3: CASSPDTGPEAFF

V: TRBV13
size: many
J: TRBJ2-5
D: TRBD1
DNA: TGTGCCAGCAGCCCGTGGACAGGTTCGCGAGAGACCCAGTACTTC
CDR3: CASSPWTGSRETQYF

V: TRBV5-1
size: once
J: TRBJ2-7
D: TRBD1
DNA: TGCGCCAGCAGCTCCCAGGGGACAGGGGGCACCTACGAGCAGTACTTC
CDR3: CASSSQGTGGTYEQYF

V: TRBV12-3/TRBV12-4
size: .
J: TRBJ2-7
D: TRBD1
DNA: TGTGCCAGCAGCCTCCTAACGGGACAGGGGGCCTACGAGCAGTACTTC
CDR3: CASSLLTGQGAYEQYF

V: TRBV20-1
size: .
J: TRBJ2-1
D: .
DNA: TGCAGTGCTAGAGTTACAGCGGGTGTCAATGAGCAGTTCTTC
CDR3: CSARVTAGVNEQFF

V: TRBV4-1
size: once
J: TRBJ2-3
D: TRBD2
DNA: TGCGCCAGCAGCCAAGAACCAGCGGGGGGGCCAGTAGATACGCAGTATTTT
CDR3: CASSQEPAGGPVDTQYF

V: TRBV27
size: .
J: TRBJ1-5
D: .
DNA: TGTGCCGGCAGTTTATCGACGGCAGCCAATCAGCCCCAGCATTTT
CDR3: CAGSLSTAANQPQHF

V: TRBV18
size: .
J: TRBJ1-1
D: .
DNA: TGTGCCAGCTCCGGGACAAGCATGAACACTGAAGCTTTCTTT
CDR3: CASSGTSMNTEAFF

V: TRBV3-1
size: many
J: TRBJ1-1
D: TRBD1
DNA: TGTGCCAGCAGACGGACAGGGGGCGCATTTAACACTGAAGCTTTCTTT
CDR3: CASRRTGGAFNTEAFF

V: TRBV13
size: .
J: TRBJ1-1
D: .
DNA: TGTGCCGGCAGCTTAGACACTGAAGCTTTCTTT
CDR3: CAGSLDTEAFF

V: TRBV2
size: many
J: TRBJ1-1
D: .
DNA: TGTGCCAGCAGTGAAATGGGGGCGAACACTGAAGCTTTCTTT
CDR3: CASSEMGANTEAFF

V: TRBV5-1
size: .
J: TRBJ2-2
D: .
DNA: TGCGCCAGCACATACCGGTCGTGGGACACCGGGGAGCTGTTTTTT
CDR3: CASTYRSWDTGELFF

V: TRBV7-2
size: .
J: TRBJ1-2
D: TRBD1
DNA: TGTGCCAGCAGCCCTAACCCGGGACAGGCCGGCTACACCTTC
CDR3: CASSPNPGQAGYTF

V: TRBV11-2
size: .
J: TRBJ1-2
D: TRBD1
DNA: TGTGCCAGCAGCCTGGACAGGGACGTCAACTATGGCTACACCTTC
CDR3: CASSLDRDVNYGYTF

V: TRBV5-1
size: .
J: TRBJ1-2
D: .
DNA: TGCGCCAGCAGCCTGCCGGACCAGTTGGGGCATGGCTACACCTTC
CDR3: CASSLPDQLGHGYTF

V: TRBV11-1
size: .
J: TRBJ2-1
D: TRBD2
DNA: TGTGCCAGCAGCTACATAGCGGGGGGCTACAATGAGCAGTTCTTC
CDR3: CASSYIAGGYNEQFF

V: TRBV7-2
size: .
J: TRBJ2-2
D: .
DNA: TGTGCCAGCAGTTTATTTCTGGGGCCGAACACCGGGGAGCTGTTTTTT
CDR3: CASSLFLGPNTGELFF

V: TRBV20-1
size: .
J: TRBJ2-5
D: .
DNA: TGCAGTGCTAGTAGGGAACAGCAAGAGACCCAGTACTTC
CDR3: CSASREQQETQYF

V: TRBV29-1
size: few
J: TRBJ2-7
D: .
DNA: TGCAGCGTTGAGGGTACAGGACTCGTGGGCTACGAGCAGTACTTC
CDR3: CSVEGTGLVGYEQYF

V: TRBV28
size: .
J: TRBJ2-3
D: .
DNA: TGTGCCAGCAGTCCCGCCATCTGGCTAGATAGCACAGATACGCAGTATTTT
CDR3: CASSPAIWLDSTDTQYF

V: TRBV5-5
size: .
J: TRBJ2-7
D: .
DNA: TGTGCCAGCAGCTTGGAGGTGAGCTTCGGGGATTCGGGGTACGAGCAGTACTTC
CDR3: CASSLEVSFGDSGYEQYF

V: TRBV6-5
size: .
J: TRBJ1-2
D: .
DNA: TGTGCCAGCAGTTCAACCCAGGGTTCGGACTATGGCTACACCTTC
CDR3: CASSSTQGSDYGYTF

V: TRBV9
size: many
J: TRBJ1-1
D: TRBD1
DNA: TGTGCCAGCAGCGCTGCGCCGGACAGGTTAAACACTGAAGCTTTCTTT
CDR3: CASSAAPDRLNTEAFF

V: TRBV4-1
size: many
J: TRBJ2-2
D: TRBD1
DNA: TGCGCCGGCAAACCTAAGGGGACAGTGGCCGGGGAGCTGTTTTTT
CDR3: CAGKPKGTVAGELFF

V: TRBV20-1
size: .
J: TRBJ2-5
D: TRBD1
DNA: TGCAGTGCCCAAGACAGGGATCAAGAGACCCAGTACTTC
CDR3: CSAQDRDQETQYF

V: TRBV6-2/TRBV6-3
size: .
J: TRBJ2-6
D: .
DNA: TGTGCCAGCAGTTACGGTGGGTTAGGAGGGGCCAACGTCCTGACTTTC
CDR3: CASSYGGLGGANVLTF

V: TRBV2
size: .
J: TRBJ1-1
D: .
DNA: TGTGCCAGCAGATTCGGGGGCCCTGAAGCTTTCTTT
CDR3: CASRFGGPEAFF

V: TRBV3-1
size: many
J: TRBJ2-3
D: .
DNA: TGTGCCAGCAGCCAAGCGGCCGCAGATACGCAGTATTTT
CDR3: CASSQAAADTQYF

V: TRBV25-1
size: few
J: TRBJ1-4
D: .
DNA: TGTGCCAGCGGATCGGTCGGGCAGAACCATGAAAAACTGTTTTTT
CDR3: CASGSVGQNHEKLFF

V: TRBV11-1
size: .
J: TRBJ2-1
D: .
DNA: TGTGCCAGCAGCCCAAAAAAGGGCCATCGCGAATCCAATGAGCAGTTCTTC
CDR3: CASSPKKGHRESNEQFF

V: TRBV29-1
size: many
J: TRBJ2-6
D: .
DNA: TGCAGCGTTCTTTACCGGGACTCCTTCTCTGGGGCCAACGTCCTGACTTTC
CDR3: CSVLYRDSFSGANVLTF